Below are 10 T cell receptor beta chains sequenced from a single sample in a study of Graves' ophthalmopathy and Graves' hyperthyroidism. TCR beta CDR3 regions were amplified from RNA transcripts. First-round RT-PCR used HTBI primers; second-round multiplex PCR followed. MiXCR was run by TCRdb on the multiplex PCR reads, yielding one entry per CDR3 protein. This sample carries around 1.1 million distinct CDR3 sequences, 36% of them seen once, and the ten largest clones take around 10%. Material: peripheral blood or thyroid tissue (not recorded which). These receptors were collected from an adult man with Graves' hyperthyroidism.

This clonotype was detected ten times or more. V and J are TRBV10-3 and TRBJ1-2; D might be TRBD1 (6 bases). The CDR3 is 14 amino acids. Germline V CDR1 and CDR2: ENHRY, SYGVKD. V was cut by 4 bases and J by 0 bases, with 9 bases left in between. The CDR3 spells CAISGRQANYGYTF. CDR3 coding DNA: TGTGCCATCAGTGGAAGACAGGCTAACTATGGCTACACCTTC.

There are many counts of this clonotype. CDR3 protein: CASSLGTGGAEQYF. The CDR3 DNA reads as TGTGCCAGCAGCTTAGGGACAGGGGGCGCCGAGCAGTACTTC. The chain recombines TRBV7-9 with TRBJ2-7; 11 nucleotides line up with TRBD1. This CDR3 has 14 amino acids. The ends lost 1 base at V and 6 bases at J; junction bases unmatched: 2. CDR1 SEHNR and CDR2 FQNEAQ come from the germline V gene (reference sequence).

The CDR3, as DNA: TGTGCCAGCAGCGAGACGGCCGTACAAGAGACCCAGTACTTC. Protein: CASSETAVQETQYF. The chain is built from TRBV5-4 and TRBJ2-5; D is uncertain. The CDR3 is 14 residues long. V lost 4 bases, J lost 2 bases, and 12 bases lay in between. From germline, CDR1 is SGHNT and CDR2 YYREEE (reference sequence). Using reference TRBV5-4 and TRBJ2-5 for the parts outside the CDR3, the full variable domain is ETGVTQSPTHLIKTRGQQVTLRCSSQSGHNTVSWYQQALGQGPQFIFQYYREEENGRGNFPPRFSGLQFPNYSSELNVNALELDDSALYLCASSETAVQETQYFGPGTRLLVL.

In this sample, this clonotype turned up many times. The rearrangement joins TRBV19 to TRBJ1-1; possible D gene TRBD1, 5 bases. The V end lost 6 bases, the J end lost 5 bases, and 10 bases lay between the germline ends. The CDR3 has 12 residues. Germline loops: CDR1 LNHDA, CDR2 SQIVND (reference sequence). The CDR3 sequence: CASRYQGTEAFF. The CDR3 nucleotides read TGTGCCAGTAGATATCAGGGTACTGAAGCTTTCTTT. Complete variable domain (other parts from reference TRBV19 and TRBJ1-1): DGGITQSPKYLFRKEGQNVTLSCEQNLNHDAMYWYRQDPGQGLRLIYYSQIVNDFQKGDIAEGYSVSREKKESFPLTVTSAQKNPTAFYLCASRYQGTEAFFGQGTRLTVV.

CDR3: CASSGALAGGELFF. CDR3 in DNA: TGTGCCAGCAGTGGGGCCCTAGCGGGAGGGGAGCTGTTTTTT. The chain joins TRBV2 to TRBJ2-2, with TRBD2 identical over 9 bases. Germline loops: CDR1 SNHLY, CDR2 FYNNEI. The J segment lost 8 bases and the V segment lost 4 bases, leaving 5 bases of the junction unmatched. There are 14 residues in the CDR3.

There are many counts of this clonotype. The chain recombines TRBV11-1 with TRBJ1-1; D perhaps matches TRBD1 (5 bases). V was shortened by 5 bases and J by 5 bases, with 12 bases between the two germline ends. CDR3 length equals 13 residues. CDR1 and CDR2 (germline): SGHAT, FQDESV (reference sequence). The CDR3 spells CASSPVRGTEAFF. The CDR3 DNA is TGTGCCAGCAGCCCAGTGAGGGGAACTGAAGCTTTCTTT.

There are many counts of this clonotype. The V gene is TRBV29-1, the J gene TRBJ1-2; 7 bases agree with TRBD1. Germline lookup yields CDR1 SQVTM and CDR2 ANQGSEA. This CDR3 region has 15 residues. J was trimmed by 1 base and V by 5 bases; bases with no gene match: 10. CDR3 protein: CSVSSTGQNNYGYTF. CDR3 nucleotide sequence: TGCAGCGTTTCTTCTACGGGACAGAATAACTATGGCTACACCTTC.

The chain uses TRBV20-1 and TRBJ2-5, with D perhaps TRBD1 or TRBD2 (6 bases each). Germline V gene lookup returns CDR1 DFQATT and CDR2 SNEGSKA (reference sequence). V shed 4 bases and J shed 5 bases, with 17 bases lying between them. There are 14 residues in the CDR3. The CDR3 loop reads CSANRVGRKETQYF. CDR3 DNA: TGCAGTGCTAACAGGGTAGGGAGGAAGGAGACCCAGTACTTC.

The chain recombines TRBV7-3 with TRBJ2-5; 7 positions match TRBD2. After removal of 5 bases from V and 4 bases from J, the junction contained 13 bases not matched to a gene. CDR3 length: 16 residues. CDR1 and CDR2 (germline): SGHTA, FQGTGA. The CDR3 nucleotides read TGTGCCAGCAGCGCGCCCCTTAAGCGGGGTAGAGAGACCCAGTACTTC. It encodes CASSAPLKRGRETQYF.

This clonotype was seen repeatedly, ten times or more. The genes are TRBV10-3 and TRBJ2-7, with 8 bases matching TRBD1. V was pared by 2 bases and J by 6 bases, with 6 bases of the junction left unmatched. In germline, CDR1 is ENHRY, CDR2 SYGVKD. The CDR3 has 14 residues. The CDR3 loop is CAISEVDRGGEQYF. For the CDR3, the DNA is TGTGCCATCAGTGAGGTTGACAGGGGAGGCGAGCAGTACTTC.